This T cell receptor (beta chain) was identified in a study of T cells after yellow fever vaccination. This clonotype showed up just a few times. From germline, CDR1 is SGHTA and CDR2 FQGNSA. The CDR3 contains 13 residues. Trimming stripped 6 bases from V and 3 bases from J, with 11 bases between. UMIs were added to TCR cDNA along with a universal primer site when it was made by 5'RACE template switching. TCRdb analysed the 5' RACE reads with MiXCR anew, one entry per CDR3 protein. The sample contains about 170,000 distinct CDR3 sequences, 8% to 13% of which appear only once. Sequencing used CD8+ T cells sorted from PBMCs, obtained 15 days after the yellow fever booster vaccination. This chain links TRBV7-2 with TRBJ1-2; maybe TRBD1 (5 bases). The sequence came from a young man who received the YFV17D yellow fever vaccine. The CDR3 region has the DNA TGTGCCAGCAGGGGCGTGGGACACTATGGCTACACCTTC. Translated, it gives CASRGVGHYGYTF.